This TCR beta chain is drawn from a study of T-cell reconstitution after alpha-beta-depleted transplantation in children. Study observations and caveats: For some patients, TCRbeta diversity was high at day 60 because of recipient T cells and thymic progenitors that survived. Diversity and T-cell counts at one year after transplant derived mostly from new T cells. Roughly two months post-transplant, alpha-beta T cells reportedly originated from several hundred graft clones that had expanded.

This clonotype was detected only a few times. Its antigen is currently unknown. With V trimmed by 4 bases and J by 3 bases, 3 bases remained unmatched. Germline V CDR1 and CDR2: SGHRS, YFSETQ. The CDR3 totals 14 residues. As it was prepared, the TCRbeta library received unique molecular identifiers. From the PCR reads, TCRdb called clonotypes with MiXCR, one entry per CDR3 protein. The repertoire has fewer than 1 million distinct CDR3 sequences, roughly 15% of them found once; the top ten carry about 5%. The sequencing used PBMCs, mostly from graft donor cells, collected 360 days after TCRalphabeta/CD19-depleted stem cell transplant. The clonotype comes from a male patient under 18 who had a stem cell transplant for acute lymphoblastic leukemia, so the T cells may come from the graft donor. The V gene is TRBV5-1, the J gene TRBJ1-4, with 7 bases identical to TRBD1. The CDR3 coding sequence is TGCGCCAGCAGCGCGGGACAGCCTAATGAAAAACTGTTTTTT. This gives the protein CASSAGQPNEKLFF.